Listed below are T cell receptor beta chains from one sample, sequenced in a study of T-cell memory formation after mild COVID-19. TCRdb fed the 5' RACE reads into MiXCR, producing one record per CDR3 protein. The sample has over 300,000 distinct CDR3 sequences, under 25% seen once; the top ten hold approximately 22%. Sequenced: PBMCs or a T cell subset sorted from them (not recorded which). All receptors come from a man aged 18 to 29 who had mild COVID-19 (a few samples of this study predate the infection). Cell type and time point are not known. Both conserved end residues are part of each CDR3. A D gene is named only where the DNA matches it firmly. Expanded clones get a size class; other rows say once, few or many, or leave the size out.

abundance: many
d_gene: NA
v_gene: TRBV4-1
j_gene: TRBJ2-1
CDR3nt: TGCGCCAGCAGCCAAAATCCCCAACTGGCGACATACAATGAGCAGTTCTTC
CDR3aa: CASSQNPQLATYNEQFF

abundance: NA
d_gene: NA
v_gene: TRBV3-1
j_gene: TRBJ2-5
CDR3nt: TGTGCCAGCAGCCAAGTCCGGGGGCTCGGTGAGACCCAGTACTTC
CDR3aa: CASSQVRGLGETQYF

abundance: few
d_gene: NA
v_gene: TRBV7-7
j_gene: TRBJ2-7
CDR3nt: TGTGCCAGCAGCTCCGCTCCCTCCTACGAGCAGTACTTC
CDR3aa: CASSSAPSYEQYF

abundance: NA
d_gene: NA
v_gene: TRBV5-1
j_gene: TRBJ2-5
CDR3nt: TGCGCCAGCAGAACAAGGGCGGACGAGACCCAGTACTTC
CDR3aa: CASRTRADETQYF

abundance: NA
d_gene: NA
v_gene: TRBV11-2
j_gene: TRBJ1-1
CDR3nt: TGTGCCAGCAGTCCTCCTCGACGAATAGAAGCTTTCTTT
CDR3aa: CASSPPRRIEAFF

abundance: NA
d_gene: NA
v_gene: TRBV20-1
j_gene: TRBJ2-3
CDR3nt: TGCAGTGCTAGAGTCGGGGGACCCACAGATACGCAGTATTTT
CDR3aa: CSARVGGPTDTQYF

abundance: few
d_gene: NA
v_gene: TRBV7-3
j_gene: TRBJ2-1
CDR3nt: TGTGCCAGCAGCTTAACGGGAGTGAGTGAGCAGTTCTTC
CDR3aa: CASSLTGVSEQFF

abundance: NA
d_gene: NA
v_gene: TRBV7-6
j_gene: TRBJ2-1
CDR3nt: TGTGCCAGCAGCCGGGGACTCAACAATGAGCAGTTCTTC
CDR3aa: CASSRGLNNEQFF

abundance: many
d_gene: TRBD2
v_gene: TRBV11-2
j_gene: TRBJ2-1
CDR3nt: TGTGCCAGCAGCCCGCGGACTAGCGGGGATGAGCAGTTCTTC
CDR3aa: CASSPRTSGDEQFF

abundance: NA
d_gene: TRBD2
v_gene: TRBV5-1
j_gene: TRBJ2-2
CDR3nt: TGCGCCAGCAGCTCCCGGGGGGGATCGAACACCGGGGAGCTGTTTTTT
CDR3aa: CASSSRGGSNTGELFF

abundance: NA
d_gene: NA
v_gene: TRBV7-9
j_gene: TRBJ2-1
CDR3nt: TGTGCCAGCAGCTTGAGGATTGAGCAGTTCTTC
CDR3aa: CASSLRIEQFF

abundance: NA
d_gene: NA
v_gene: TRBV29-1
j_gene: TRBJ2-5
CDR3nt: TGCAGCGTTTTGGACCCGACGAGAGAGACCCAGTACTTC
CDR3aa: CSVLDPTRETQYF

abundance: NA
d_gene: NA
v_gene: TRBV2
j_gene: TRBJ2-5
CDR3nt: TGTGCCAGCAGTCCGTTGGGGGCGCGGGAGACCCAGTACTTC
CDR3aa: CASSPLGARETQYF

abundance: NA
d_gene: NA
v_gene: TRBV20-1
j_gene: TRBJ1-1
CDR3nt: TGCAGTGCTAGAGATCTTGGACGTCTGAACACTGAAGCTTTCTTT
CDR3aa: CSARDLGRLNTEAFF

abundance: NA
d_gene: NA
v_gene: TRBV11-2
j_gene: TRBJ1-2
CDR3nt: TGTGCCAGCAGCTTAGCCGGAGGAGGTGGCTACACCTTC
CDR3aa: CASSLAGGGGYTF

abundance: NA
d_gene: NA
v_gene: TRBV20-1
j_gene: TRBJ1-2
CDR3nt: TGCAGTGCTACAGGAGCGGATTATGGCTACACCTTC
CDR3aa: CSATGADYGYTF

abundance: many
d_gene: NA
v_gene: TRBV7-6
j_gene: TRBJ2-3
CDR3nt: TGTGCCAGCAGCCTCGGCGGGCGGGGATCCTTTAGCACAGATACGCAGTATTTT
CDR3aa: CASSLGGRGSFSTDTQYF

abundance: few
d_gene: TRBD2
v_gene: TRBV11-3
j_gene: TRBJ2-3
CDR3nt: TGTGCCAGCAGCTCAGCGGGGAACACAGATACGCAGTATTTT
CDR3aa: CASSSAGNTDTQYF

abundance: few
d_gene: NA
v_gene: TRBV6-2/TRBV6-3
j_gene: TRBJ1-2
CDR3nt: TGTGCCAGCAGTTCTTCCGGGCACTCCTATGGCTACACCTTC
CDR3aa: CASSSSGHSYGYTF

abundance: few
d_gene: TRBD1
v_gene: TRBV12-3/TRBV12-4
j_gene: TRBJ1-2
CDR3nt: TGTGCCAGCAGTTTAGGACAGGGTTTCGGCTACACCTTC
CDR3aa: CASSLGQGFGYTF

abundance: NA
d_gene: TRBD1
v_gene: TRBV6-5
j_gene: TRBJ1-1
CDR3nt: TGTGCCAGCAGTTCGGACAGGGGCGCGAGGGCTGAAGCTTTCTTT
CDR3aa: CASSSDRGARAEAFF

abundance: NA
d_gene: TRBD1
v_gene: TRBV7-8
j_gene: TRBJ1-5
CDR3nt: TGTGCCAGCAGATCGGACAGGAGTAGCAATCAGCCCCAGCATTTT
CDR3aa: CASRSDRSSNQPQHF

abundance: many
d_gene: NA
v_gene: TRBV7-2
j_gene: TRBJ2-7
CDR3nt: TGTGCCAGCAGCTTAGCGCCCTATCCCTACGAGCAGTACTTC
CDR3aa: CASSLAPYPYEQYF

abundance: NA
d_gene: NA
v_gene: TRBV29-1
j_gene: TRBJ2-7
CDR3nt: TGCAGCGTTGAAGATGAAGCAGGGTCGGAGCAGTACTTC
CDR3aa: CSVEDEAGSEQYF

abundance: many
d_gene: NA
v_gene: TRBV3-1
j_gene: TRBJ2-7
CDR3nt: TGTGCCAGCAGCCAAGAAGGGGGGACCTACGAGCAGTACTTC
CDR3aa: CASSQEGGTYEQYF

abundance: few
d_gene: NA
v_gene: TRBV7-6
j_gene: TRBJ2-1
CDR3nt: TGTGCCAGCAGCTCAACCCGACAGGTTGGCAATGAGCAGTTCTTC
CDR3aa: CASSSTRQVGNEQFF